These T cell receptor beta chains were read from a single sample in a study of identical twins. TCRdb reprocessed the 5' RACE reads via MiXCR and lists one record per CDR3 protein. This repertoire shows approximately 300,000 distinct CDR3 sequences, 7.5% to 9.5% found once; its top ten account for around 7.1%. The same specimen was also included in a second study, on yellow fever vaccine responses in identical twins.

The specimen was CD8+ T cells sorted from blood. The receptors originated from a young woman in good health. Both conserved end residues are part of each CDR3. The order of the fields is D gene, V gene, clone size, J gene, CDR3 protein, CDR3 DNA. The D gene is left open where the match is weak. Clone size is shown for a subset of rows, as once, few, many or a class of expanded clone.

d_gene: NA
v_gene: TRBV6-6
abundance: many
j_gene: TRBJ2-2
CDR3aa: CASIGRNTGELFF
CDR3nt: TGTGCCAGCATAGGGCGCAACACCGGGGAGCTGTTTTTT

d_gene: NA
v_gene: TRBV11-2
abundance: many
j_gene: TRBJ2-7
CDR3aa: CASSLRGADSYEQYF
CDR3nt: TGTGCCAGCAGTTTAAGGGGGGCAGACTCCTACGAGCAGTACTTC

d_gene: NA
v_gene: TRBV4-1
abundance: few
j_gene: TRBJ2-1
CDR3aa: CASSQLIRNEQFF
CDR3nt: TGCGCCAGCAGCCAACTTATTCGGAATGAGCAGTTCTTC

d_gene: TRBD1
v_gene: TRBV27
abundance: NA
j_gene: TRBJ1-2
CDR3aa: CASSKLVDRGYYGYTF
CDR3nt: TGTGCCAGCAGTAAACTAGTGGACAGGGGTTACTATGGCTACACCTTC

d_gene: TRBD2
v_gene: TRBV20-1
abundance: many
j_gene: TRBJ2-2
CDR3aa: CSAPRALAGGYTGELFF
CDR3nt: TGCAGTGCTCCCCGAGCTTTAGCGGGAGGATACACCGGGGAGCTGTTTTTT

d_gene: NA
v_gene: TRBV6-5
abundance: many
j_gene: TRBJ2-2
CDR3aa: CASSLTGSTGELFF
CDR3nt: TGTGCCAGCAGTTTGACAGGTTCCACCGGGGAGCTGTTTTTT

d_gene: NA
v_gene: TRBV11-2
abundance: NA
j_gene: TRBJ1-1
CDR3aa: CASSLVVGRGTEAFF
CDR3nt: TGTGCCAGCAGCTTAGTGGTGGGAAGGGGGACTGAAGCTTTCTTT

d_gene: TRBD2
v_gene: TRBV9
abundance: few
j_gene: TRBJ2-5
CDR3aa: CASSASSGGRQETQYF
CDR3nt: TGTGCCAGCAGCGCTAGCAGCGGGGGCCGACAAGAGACCCAGTACTTC

d_gene: NA
v_gene: TRBV20-1
abundance: many
j_gene: TRBJ1-1
CDR3aa: CGTANTEAFF
CDR3nt: TGCGGAACAGCGAACACTGAAGCTTTCTTT

d_gene: NA
v_gene: TRBV6-2/TRBV6-3
abundance: few
j_gene: TRBJ1-2
CDR3aa: CASSSGRLIYGYTF
CDR3nt: TGTGCCAGCAGCTCCGGGAGACTCATCTATGGCTACACCTTC

d_gene: NA
v_gene: TRBV7-2
abundance: NA
j_gene: TRBJ2-3
CDR3aa: CASSSIRADTQYF
CDR3nt: TGTGCCAGCAGCTCCATAAGGGCAGATACGCAGTATTTT

d_gene: NA
v_gene: TRBV4-1
abundance: NA
j_gene: TRBJ2-7
CDR3aa: CASSQDVGGRIDEQYF
CDR3nt: TGCGCCAGCAGCCAAGATGTTGGGGGGCGCATCGACGAGCAGTACTTC

d_gene: TRBD1
v_gene: TRBV5-4
abundance: NA
j_gene: TRBJ1-1
CDR3aa: CASSPLDRDPVGAEAFF
CDR3nt: TGTGCCAGCAGCCCACTGGACAGGGACCCCGTGGGGGCTGAAGCTTTCTTT

d_gene: NA
v_gene: TRBV20-1
abundance: few
j_gene: TRBJ2-2
CDR3aa: CSARDQLGLDTGELFF
CDR3nt: TGCAGTGCTAGAGACCAACTAGGATTGGACACCGGGGAGCTGTTTTTT

d_gene: NA
v_gene: TRBV30
abundance: NA
j_gene: TRBJ1-3
CDR3aa: CAWSVFEGNTIYF
CDR3nt: TGTGCCTGGAGTGTATTTGAAGGAAACACCATATATTTT

d_gene: TRBD2
v_gene: TRBV19
abundance: few
j_gene: TRBJ2-5
CDR3aa: CASSIAGEETQYF
CDR3nt: TGTGCCAGTTCGATAGCGGGAGAGGAGACCCAGTACTTC

d_gene: TRBD2
v_gene: TRBV20-1
abundance: NA
j_gene: TRBJ2-7
CDR3aa: CRVRGLAGLTYEQYF
CDR3nt: TGCAGGGTTAGGGGACTAGCAGGACTAACCTACGAGCAGTACTTC

d_gene: NA
v_gene: TRBV7-9
abundance: NA
j_gene: TRBJ1-2
CDR3aa: CASSRDGYTF
CDR3nt: TGTGCCAGCAGCCGGGATGGCTACACCTTC

d_gene: NA
v_gene: TRBV4-1
abundance: NA
j_gene: TRBJ1-6
CDR3aa: CASSQESGYNSPLHF
CDR3nt: TGCGCCAGCAGCCAAGAGTCAGGGTATAATTCACCCCTCCACTTT

d_gene: NA
v_gene: TRBV5-1
abundance: many
j_gene: TRBJ1-6
CDR3aa: CASSRDFVGNNSPLHF
CDR3nt: TGCGCCAGCAGCCGGGATTTCGTGGGCAATAATTCACCCCTCCACTTT

d_gene: NA
v_gene: TRBV3-1
abundance: few
j_gene: TRBJ2-1
CDR3aa: CASSQERATEQFF
CDR3nt: TGTGCCAGCAGCCAAGAAAGAGCAACTGAGCAGTTCTTC

d_gene: NA
v_gene: TRBV7-6
abundance: many
j_gene: TRBJ2-3
CDR3aa: CASSSSGAPSTDTQYF
CDR3nt: TGTGCCAGCAGCTCCTCCGGGGCGCCTAGCACAGATACGCAGTATTTT

d_gene: NA
v_gene: TRBV10-3
abundance: few
j_gene: TRBJ2-5
CDR3aa: CAISVNLERDQETQYF
CDR3nt: TGTGCCATCAGCGTGAATTTAGAAAGGGACCAAGAGACCCAGTACTTC

d_gene: TRBD1
v_gene: TRBV29-1
abundance: NA
j_gene: TRBJ1-1
CDR3aa: CSVEAGGTEAFF
CDR3nt: TGCAGCGTTGAGGCAGGGGGCACTGAAGCTTTCTTT

d_gene: TRBD1
v_gene: TRBV4-1
abundance: few
j_gene: TRBJ2-1
CDR3aa: CASTLRQGFADEQFF
CDR3nt: TGCGCCAGCACCCTAAGACAGGGGTTTGCGGATGAGCAGTTCTTC

d_gene: NA
v_gene: TRBV15
abundance: many
j_gene: TRBJ2-4
CDR3aa: CATSRHDSENIQYF
CDR3nt: TGTGCCACCAGCAGGCATGACAGTGAAAACATTCAGTACTTC

d_gene: TRBD1
v_gene: TRBV19
abundance: few
j_gene: TRBJ1-5
CDR3aa: CASSPGTGFVQPQHF
CDR3nt: TGTGCCAGTAGTCCCGGGACAGGGTTTGTACAGCCCCAGCATTTT

d_gene: NA
v_gene: TRBV7-9
abundance: many
j_gene: TRBJ2-7
CDR3aa: CASSPDRNSYEQYF
CDR3nt: TGTGCCAGCAGCCCGGACAGAAACAGCTACGAGCAGTACTTC

d_gene: NA
v_gene: TRBV4-1
abundance: many
j_gene: TRBJ2-2
CDR3aa: CASSTPPLAENTGELFF
CDR3nt: TGCGCCAGCAGCACACCCCCACTAGCCGAAAACACCGGGGAGCTGTTTTTT

d_gene: NA
v_gene: TRBV20-1
abundance: few
j_gene: TRBJ2-3
CDR3aa: CSARERASPDTQYF
CDR3nt: TGCAGTGCTAGAGAAAGGGCTAGCCCAGATACGCAGTATTTT

d_gene: TRBD2
v_gene: TRBV27
abundance: NA
j_gene: TRBJ2-7
CDR3aa: CASGLAGTYEQYF
CDR3nt: TGTGCCAGCGGACTAGCGGGGACCTACGAGCAGTACTTC

d_gene: TRBD1
v_gene: TRBV2
abundance: NA
j_gene: TRBJ2-7
CDR3aa: CASSDLGTGDRGTYEQYF
CDR3nt: TGTGCCAGCAGTGATCTGGGGACAGGGGATCGCGGGACCTACGAGCAGTACTTC

d_gene: TRBD2
v_gene: TRBV20-1
abundance: few
j_gene: TRBJ2-2
CDR3aa: CSASPGGSRFTGELFF
CDR3nt: TGCAGTGCTAGCCCCGGGGGGTCCCGATTCACCGGGGAGCTGTTTTTT

d_gene: TRBD2
v_gene: TRBV27
abundance: many
j_gene: TRBJ2-3
CDR3aa: CASSFTSGSFTDTQYF
CDR3nt: TGTGCCAGCAGTTTTACTAGCGGGAGTTTCACAGATACGCAGTATTTT

d_gene: NA
v_gene: TRBV7-9
abundance: many
j_gene: TRBJ1-2
CDR3aa: CASSLDQAANYGYTF
CDR3nt: TGTGCCAGCAGCTTAGATCAGGCTGCTAACTATGGCTACACCTTC

d_gene: NA
v_gene: TRBV12-3/TRBV12-4
abundance: few
j_gene: TRBJ2-7
CDR3aa: CASSLGDNSYEQYF
CDR3nt: TGTGCCAGCAGTTTAGGGGACAATTCCTACGAGCAGTACTTC

d_gene: NA
v_gene: TRBV12-3/TRBV12-4
abundance: few
j_gene: TRBJ1-1
CDR3aa: CASSQAGDTEAFF
CDR3nt: TGTGCCAGCAGTCAAGCAGGGGACACTGAAGCTTTCTTT

d_gene: TRBD1
v_gene: TRBV7-9
abundance: NA
j_gene: TRBJ2-7
CDR3aa: CASSFGDRFPYEQYF
CDR3nt: TGTGCCAGCAGCTTCGGGGACAGGTTCCCCTACGAGCAGTACTTC

d_gene: TRBD1
v_gene: TRBV12-3/TRBV12-4
abundance: few
j_gene: TRBJ2-2
CDR3aa: CAFCLATMTGEYTGELFF
CDR3nt: TGTGCCTTCTGTTTAGCCACAATGACAGGGGAGTACACCGGGGAGCTGTTTTTT

d_gene: NA
v_gene: TRBV9
abundance: few
j_gene: TRBJ2-3
CDR3aa: CASSSPPGDTQYF
CDR3nt: TGTGCCAGCAGCTCCCCGCCCGGGGATACGCAGTATTTT

d_gene: NA
v_gene: TRBV27
abundance: NA
j_gene: TRBJ2-7
CDR3aa: CASSLGAGWGIYEQYF
CDR3nt: TGTGCCAGCAGTTTAGGTGCGGGGTGGGGAATCTACGAGCAGTACTTC

d_gene: NA
v_gene: TRBV29-1
abundance: NA
j_gene: TRBJ2-7
CDR3aa: CSVLGLSHYEQYF
CDR3nt: TGCAGCGTTCTCGGGCTGTCCCATTACGAGCAGTACTTC